The table lists the clone carrying this TCR beta chain with a count of one. This entry comes from a study of shared T cell receptors in the human thymus. Profiling relied on immunoSEQ multiplex PCR, and the TCRdb table lists in-frame clones only, not all of them. The sample shows over 350,000 clones, approximately 95% of them seen only once. The CDR3 loop spans 16 amino acids. The germline V gene has CDR1 SGHRS and CDR2 YFSETQ. The V gene end was trimmed by 4 bases and the J gene end by 3 bases; junction bases not matched to a gene: 2. Sequencing was carried out using thymocytes. The TCR originated in a human donor. This chain links TRBV5-1 with TRBJ2-2; 14 bases fit TRBD2. CDR3 nucleotides: TGCGCCAGCAGCCCGGGACTAGCGGGAGACACCGGGGAGCTGTTTTTT. Translation: CASSPGLAGDTGELFF.